This is a list of T cell receptor beta chains from one sample in a study of T cells after yellow fever vaccination. TCRdb re-called the 5' RACE reads through MiXCR, storing one row per CDR3 protein. Here the sample spans approximately 300,000 distinct CDR3 sequences, roughly 10% being singletons. The sequencing here drew on CD4+ T cells sorted from PBMCs, taken 45 days after the yellow fever booster vaccination. Receptor source: a man younger than 30 who received the YFV17D yellow fever vaccine. The CDR3 runs from the conserved cysteine through the conserved F or W. Fields, in order: clone size, D gene, V gene, J gene, CDR3 protein, CDR3 DNA. The D gene is left open where the match is weak. Rows may omit the clone size; those that give it use once, few, many or a size class.

size: few; D: TRBD1; V: TRBV12-3/TRBV12-4; J: TRBJ2-1; CDR3: CAIIPGQGASEQFF; DNA: TGTGCCATCATACCGGGACAGGGGGCCAGTGAGCAGTTCTTC
size: NA; D: NA; V: TRBV28; J: TRBJ2-5; CDR3: CASREPGTPTQETQYF; DNA: TGTGCCAGCAGAGAGCCTGGGACTCCAACACAAGAGACCCAGTACTTC
size: few; D: NA; V: TRBV6-5; J: TRBJ2-5; CDR3: CASTPPGRRETQYF; DNA: TGTGCCAGCACCCCCCCGGGCAGGCGAGAGACCCAGTACTTC
size: few; D: TRBD1; V: TRBV18; J: TRBJ2-7; CDR3: CASSPPKTGGRREQYF; DNA: TGTGCCAGCTCACCCCCCAAGACAGGGGGTAGAAGAGAGCAGTACTTC
size: NA; D: TRBD1; V: TRBV18; J: TRBJ2-7; CDR3: CASSPGQDYEQYF; DNA: TGTGCCAGCTCACCGGGACAGGACTACGAGCAGTACTTC
size: NA; D: TRBD2; V: TRBV12-3/TRBV12-4; J: TRBJ2-3; CDR3: CASRRSGTSTDTQYF; DNA: TGTGCCAGCAGACGAAGCGGGACTAGCACAGATACGCAGTATTTT
size: NA; D: NA; V: TRBV2; J: TRBJ1-1; CDR3: CGTLGPTGWTEAFF; DNA: TGTGGGACGCTGGGCCCGACGGGGTGGACTGAAGCTTTCTTT
size: few; D: NA; V: TRBV5-7; J: TRBJ2-5; CDR3: CASSSHILGGDSLQETQYF; DNA: TGTGCCAGCAGCTCGCACATACTAGGCGGTGACTCCCTCCAAGAGACCCAGTACTTC
size: NA; D: NA; V: TRBV27; J: TRBJ1-2; CDR3: CASSLTWATLHYGYTF; DNA: TGTGCCAGCAGTTTGACTTGGGCCACCCTTCACTATGGCTACACCTTC
size: NA; D: TRBD2; V: TRBV20-1; J: TRBJ2-1; CDR3: CSAFHSGGAVYNEQFF; DNA: TGCAGTGCTTTTCATAGCGGGGGGGCGGTCTACAATGAGCAGTTCTTC
size: NA; D: TRBD2; V: TRBV6-5; J: TRBJ2-1; CDR3: CASSHPRRGGDNEQFF; DNA: TGTGCCAGCAGCCACCCCCGTCGGGGGGGCGACAATGAGCAGTTCTTC
size: few; D: NA; V: TRBV28; J: TRBJ2-7; CDR3: CATAGGTQKQYF; DNA: TGTGCCACCGCAGGGGGGACTCAGAAGCAGTACTTC
size: many; D: NA; V: TRBV7-3; J: TRBJ2-3; CDR3: CASSPRPPLMRTDTQYF; DNA: TGTGCCAGCAGCCCCCGCCCGCCGCTGATGCGCACAGATACGCAGTATTTT
size: NA; D: NA; V: TRBV6-2/TRBV6-3; J: TRBJ2-7; CDR3: CASSYRDHEQYF; DNA: TGTGCCAGCAGTTACAGGGACCACGAGCAGTACTTC
size: NA; D: TRBD1; V: TRBV11-1; J: TRBJ2-1; CDR3: CASRLQGALNEQFF; DNA: TGTGCCAGCCGTTTACAGGGGGCTTTGAATGAGCAGTTCTTC
size: few; D: TRBD1; V: TRBV25-1; J: TRBJ1-4; CDR3: CASGTGGEKLFF; DNA: TGTGCCAGCGGTACAGGGGGAGAAAAACTGTTTTTT
size: many; D: TRBD1; V: TRBV29-1; J: TRBJ1-1; CDR3: CSVPSGQGNTEAFF; DNA: TGCAGCGTTCCAAGTGGACAGGGTAACACTGAAGCTTTCTTT
size: few; D: TRBD1; V: TRBV27; J: TRBJ2-2; CDR3: CASSFGQAANTGELFF; DNA: TGTGCCAGCAGTTTCGGACAGGCTGCGAACACCGGGGAGCTGTTTTTT
size: many; D: NA; V: TRBV7-7; J: TRBJ2-2; CDR3: CASSLRGGYTGELFF; DNA: TGTGCCAGCAGCTTAAGAGGGGGGTACACCGGGGAGCTGTTTTTT
size: NA; D: NA; V: TRBV11-2; J: TRBJ1-2; CDR3: CASRGFRNYGYTF; DNA: TGTGCCAGCAGGGGGTTTAGGAACTATGGCTACACCTTC
size: few; D: NA; V: TRBV10-3; J: TRBJ2-5; CDR3: CATRGGPEGETQYF; DNA: TGTGCCACCAGGGGCGGACCGGAGGGGGAGACCCAGTACTTC
size: many; D: NA; V: TRBV12-3/TRBV12-4; J: TRBJ1-6; CDR3: CASSLGGGNPYNSPLHF; DNA: TGTGCCAGCAGTTTAGGGGGAGGGAACCCCTATAATTCACCCCTCCACTTT
size: few; D: NA; V: TRBV7-9; J: TRBJ1-1; CDR3: CASSLVSDTEAFF; DNA: TGTGCCAGCAGCTTAGTGTCAGACACTGAAGCTTTCTTT
size: NA; D: TRBD2; V: TRBV13; J: TRBJ2-3; CDR3: CASSPGRFGTDTQYF; DNA: TGTGCCAGCAGCCCCGGGAGGTTTGGCACAGATACGCAGTATTTT
size: few; D: TRBD2; V: TRBV20-1; J: TRBJ2-3; CDR3: CSVSGLAGAGRTDTQYF; DNA: TGCAGTGTCTCAGGACTAGCGGGGGCCGGACGCACAGATACGCAGTATTTT
size: once; D: NA; V: TRBV4-2; J: TRBJ1-3; CDR3: CASSQDRGGNTIYF; DNA: TGTGCCAGCAGCCAAGACAGGGGTGGAAACACCATATATTTT
size: NA; D: NA; V: TRBV4-3; J: TRBJ1-2; CDR3: CASSHDTGGVGPTVSTRYGYTF; DNA: TGCGCCAGCAGCCATGATACCGGGGGTGTAGGGCCGACGGTCTCAACTCGCTATGGCTACACCTTC
size: few; D: TRBD2; V: TRBV4-2; J: TRBJ2-5; CDR3: CASSQTSGEYETQYF; DNA: TGTGCCAGCAGCCAGACTAGCGGGGAGTACGAGACCCAGTACTTC
size: NA; D: NA; V: TRBV7-3; J: TRBJ2-2; CDR3: CASSRGTTNTGELFF; DNA: TGTGCCAGCAGCCGCGGGACAACGAACACCGGGGAGCTGTTTTTT
size: few; D: NA; V: TRBV7-2; J: TRBJ2-6; CDR3: CASSRGTAGANVLTF; DNA: TGTGCCAGCAGCCGGGGGACAGCTGGGGCCAACGTCCTGACTTTC
size: few; D: TRBD1; V: TRBV7-2; J: TRBJ2-2; CDR3: CASSLAPGQGSGELFF; DNA: TGTGCCAGCAGCTTAGCTCCGGGACAGGGTTCCGGGGAGCTGTTTTTT
size: NA; D: NA; V: TRBV15; J: TRBJ2-7; CDR3: CATSRDITGFGYEQYF; DNA: TGTGCCACCAGCAGAGATATTACGGGGTTCGGGTACGAGCAGTACTTC
size: NA; D: TRBD1; V: TRBV6-2/TRBV6-3; J: TRBJ1-5; CDR3: CATGRGQGGPQHF; DNA: TGTGCCACCGGCCGGGGACAGGGAGGGCCCCAGCATTTT
size: NA; D: TRBD1; V: TRBV14; J: TRBJ1-2; CDR3: CASSPHGQGGGYTF; DNA: TGTGCCAGCAGCCCCCATGGACAGGGAGGCGGCTACACCTTC
size: NA; D: NA; V: TRBV25-1; J: TRBJ2-7; CDR3: CASSVASRDLYEQYF; DNA: TGTGCCAGCAGTGTGGCCAGCCGGGACCTCTACGAGCAGTACTTC
size: few; D: TRBD2; V: TRBV27; J: TRBJ2-7; CDR3: CASRGGLAAGYEQYF; DNA: TGTGCCAGCAGGGGGGGACTAGCGGCTGGCTACGAGCAGTACTTC
size: few; D: TRBD1; V: TRBV5-1; J: TRBJ2-2; CDR3: CASSSTGATGELFF; DNA: TGCGCCAGCAGCTCGACAGGGGCGACCGGGGAGCTGTTTTTT
size: NA; D: NA; V: TRBV15; J: TRBJ1-3; CDR3: CATSREAGNTIYF; DNA: TGTGCCACCAGCAGAGAGGCAGGAAACACCATATATTTT
size: many; D: TRBD1; V: TRBV9; J: TRBJ2-3; CDR3: CASSVNRGSTDTQYF; DNA: TGTGCCAGCAGCGTTAACAGGGGAAGCACAGATACGCAGTATTTT
size: few; D: NA; V: TRBV7-3; J: TRBJ2-1; CDR3: CASSSQFGDQFF; DNA: TGTGCCAGCAGCTCTCAATTCGGGGATCAGTTCTTC
size: few; D: TRBD1; V: TRBV3-1; J: TRBJ1-2; CDR3: CASSRHRGDYGYTF; DNA: TGTGCCAGCAGCCGCCACAGGGGCGACTATGGCTACACCTTC
size: NA; D: NA; V: TRBV6-5; J: TRBJ2-7; CDR3: CASSYSTAGWSYEQYF; DNA: TGTGCCAGCAGTTACTCGACGGCAGGGTGGTCCTACGAGCAGTACTTC
size: few; D: NA; V: TRBV7-3; J: TRBJ2-7; CDR3: CASSLLSQGEQYF; DNA: TGTGCCAGCAGCTTGTTATCGCAAGGGGAGCAGTACTTC
size: NA; D: NA; V: TRBV7-2; J: TRBJ1-5; CDR3: CASSLFSVAGQPQHF; DNA: TGTGCCAGCAGCTTATTCTCGGTAGCGGGACAGCCCCAGCATTTT
size: NA; D: NA; V: TRBV6-1; J: TRBJ1-3; CDR3: CASSAKTGFPAGNTIYF; DNA: TGTGCCAGCAGCGCCAAGACAGGTTTCCCGGCTGGAAACACCATATATTTT
size: NA; D: NA; V: TRBV9; J: TRBJ2-3; CDR3: CASSDADTQYF; DNA: TGTGCCAGCAGCGATGCAGATACGCAGTATTTT
size: many; D: NA; V: TRBV10-2; J: TRBJ2-5; CDR3: CASTGVDGGTQYF; DNA: TGCGCCAGCACCGGGGTGGACGGAGGGACCCAGTACTTC
size: NA; D: TRBD1; V: TRBV4-1; J: TRBJ1-5; CDR3: CASSQIRNRGLPNQHF; DNA: TGCGCCAGCAGCCAAATCCGAAACAGGGGGCTCCCGAATCAGCATTTT
size: few; D: TRBD2; V: TRBV28; J: TRBJ2-3; CDR3: CASSGFSGGPDTQYF; DNA: TGTGCCAGCAGTGGTTTTAGCGGGGGACCAGATACGCAGTATTTT
size: NA; D: TRBD2; V: TRBV7-3; J: TRBJ2-1; CDR3: CASRGLGGNEQFF; DNA: TGTGCCAGCAGAGGGCTGGGGGGGAATGAGCAGTTCTTC
size: NA; D: NA; V: TRBV20-1; J: TRBJ2-1; CDR3: CSARASMGRNEQFF; DNA: TGCAGTGCTAGAGCGTCAATGGGGCGCAATGAGCAGTTCTTC